This is a list of T cell receptor beta chains from one sample in a study of blood T cell repertoires in COVID-19. The method was immunoSEQ multiplex PCR; TCRdb's version includes in-frame clones alone and lacks a portion of them. Of about 210,000 clones in the sample, approximately 91% were seen once. Source material: peripheral blood. All receptors come from a woman aged 40 to 50 with acute or convalescent COVID-19. Each CDR3 is given with its conserved first and last residue. Fields, in order: V gene, J gene, D gene, clone size, CDR3 DNA, CDR3 protein. The D gene is left open where the match is weak. Size tells how often a clone was seen (once, few, many) or the class of an expanded clone, and some rows leave it out.

TRBV12-3/TRBV12-4	TRBJ1-1	NA	NA	TGTGCCAGCAGCCGTCTGACACAGTTGGTGACTTTCTTT	CASSRLTQLVTFF
TRBV7-2	TRBJ2-5	TRBD2	NA	TGTGCCTGTACCGCGGGGGGGCAAGAGACCCAGTACTTC	CACTAGGQETQYF
TRBV12-3/TRBV12-4	TRBJ1-1	NA	NA	TGTGCCAGCAGTTTACCATCGAACACTGAAGCTTTCTTT	CASSLPSNTEAFF
TRBV11-2	TRBJ2-1	TRBD2	NA	TGTGCCAGCAGCTTAGTACTAGCGGGGAGCTCCTACAATGAGCAGTTCTTC	CASSLVLAGSSYNEQFF
TRBV30	TRBJ1-4	TRBD1	NA	TGTGCCTGGAGCTTGGAGGGACAGGGGAAAGGGTATCGTAATGAAAAACTGTTTTTT	CAWSLEGQGKGYRNEKLFF
TRBV5-1	TRBJ1-3	TRBD1	NA	TGCGCCAGCAGCTTGACAGGACAGGGGCGAAACACCATATATTTT	CASSLTGQGRNTIYF
TRBV28	TRBJ1-2	NA	NA	TGTGCCAGCAGTTTCAGGGCCGACTATGGCTACACCTTC	CASSFRADYGYTF
TRBV4-1	TRBJ1-2	NA	NA	TGCGCCAGCAGCCAAACAGGGAGGGGTCAGGCTAACTATGGCTACACCTTC	CASSQTGRGQANYGYTF
TRBV7-3	TRBJ2-3	NA	NA	TGTGCCAGCAGCCTCTTCCAGTCAGATACGCAGTATTTT	CASSLFQSDTQYF
TRBV5-1	TRBJ1-4	NA	once	TGCGCCAGCAGCGCAGGGTCGTCAACTAATGAAAAACTGTTTTTT	CASSAGSSTNEKLFF
TRBV19	TRBJ2-1	TRBD1	NA	TGTGCCACCTCTGGACAGGGGTCCTACAATGAGCAGTTCTTC	CATSGQGSYNEQFF
TRBV24-1	TRBJ2-5	TRBD1	NA	TGTGCCACCAGTGATAGCAGGGGGTGGGAGACCCAGTACTTC	CATSDSRGWETQYF
TRBV19	TRBJ1-4	NA	NA	TGTGCCAGTAGCTCAAGAGTAGCAACTAATGAAAAACTGTTTTTT	CASSSRVATNEKLFF
TRBV30	TRBJ1-1	NA	NA	TGTGCCTGGAGTGTACTCCCGATTTCCATGAACACTGAAGCTTTCTTT	CAWSVLPISMNTEAFF
TRBV5-4	TRBJ2-3	TRBD2	NA	TGTGCCAGCAGTTATATTAGCGGGGGGGCCCCAGATACGCAGTATTTT	CASSYISGGAPDTQYF
TRBV15	TRBJ1-1	TRBD1	NA	TGTGCCACCAGCAGAGATTTTGGGACAGGGGACACTGAAGCTTTCTTT	CATSRDFGTGDTEAFF
TRBV4-1	TRBJ2-1	TRBD2	NA	TGCGCCAGCAGCCAAGATTCATTGGGAGCGGGGCGTACCTACAATGAGCAGTTCTTC	CASSQDSLGAGRTYNEQFF
TRBV20-1	TRBJ2-4	NA	once	TGCAGTGCTAGTCTCCAGGGGGGTCTAGCCAAAAACATTCAGTACTTC	CSASLQGGLAKNIQYF
TRBV18	TRBJ2-1	TRBD2	NA	TGTGCCAGCTCGCGGGGACTAGCGGGGGTAGGTGATGAGCAGTTCTTC	CASSRGLAGVGDEQFF
TRBV5-1	TRBJ2-5	TRBD2	NA	TGCGCCAGCAGCTTGGTCCCCACTAGCGGGGGTCGGGAGACCCAGTACTTC	CASSLVPTSGGRETQYF
TRBV4-2	TRBJ2-2	TRBD2	NA	TGTGCCAGCAGCTCCCTAACCCTAGCGGGGGCCCTCACCGGGGAGCTGTTTTTT	CASSSLTLAGALTGELFF
TRBV23-1	TRBJ1-2	NA	few	TGCGCCAGCAGTCGTAACGCTGCCGCGCCCATTTATGGCTACACCTTC	CASSRNAAAPIYGYTF
TRBV5-1	TRBJ2-5	NA	NA	TGCGCCAGCAGCTTGGCTCCTTCAGGGGAAGAGACCCAGTACTTC	CASSLAPSGEETQYF
TRBV9	TRBJ1-1	NA	NA	TGTGCCAGCAGCGTCCCAGGGGTCAGCAACACTGAAGCTTTCTTT	CASSVPGVSNTEAFF
TRBV27	TRBJ1-1	TRBD1	NA	TGTGCCAGCAGGGACAGGGGGTACACTGAAGCTTTCTTT	CASRDRGYTEAFF
TRBV10-3	TRBJ1-1	NA	NA	TGTGCCATCAGGGGGACACCTACGAACACTGAAGCTTTCTTT	CAIRGTPTNTEAFF
TRBV30	TRBJ1-6	NA	NA	TGTGCCTGGAGTGCCCCGAAGATGGGGGGTTGGTCCTATAATTCACCCCTCCACTTT	CAWSAPKMGGWSYNSPLHF
TRBV30	TRBJ1-2	NA	NA	TGTGCCTGGAGACAGTCCCGGGACACCGCTGGCTACACCTTC	CAWRQSRDTAGYTF
TRBV9	TRBJ1-5	NA	NA	TGTGCCAGCAGCGTAAGTGGGCAGAGCAATCAGCCCCAGCATTTT	CASSVSGQSNQPQHF
TRBV5-6	TRBJ1-3	NA	NA	TGTGCCAGCAGCTTGATAGGGGTTGGAAACACCATATATTTT	CASSLIGVGNTIYF
TRBV6-1	TRBJ2-3	TRBD2	NA	TGTGCCAGCAGTGAAGCGCGGTTAGCGGGGGGCCTCAGCACAGATACGCAGTATTTT	CASSEARLAGGLSTDTQYF
TRBV3-1/TRBV3-2	TRBJ2-2	TRBD1	many	TGTGCCAGCAGCCGGGTTCCGGGACAGGGGGGCACCGGGGAGCTGTTTTTT	CASSRVPGQGGTGELFF
TRBV11-2	TRBJ1-1	TRBD1	NA	TGTGCCAGCAGCTTAGGAGGTGGACAGGGGTGGACTGAAGCTTTCTTT	CASSLGGGQGWTEAFF
TRBV24-1	TRBJ1-2	NA	NA	TGTGCCACCAGTGATCCCGGACTTTTGGGCTACACCTTC	CATSDPGLLGYTF
TRBV24-1	TRBJ1-3	TRBD1	NA	TGTGCCACCAGTGATTTGAAGGGGGCAGGAAACACCATATATTTT	CATSDLKGAGNTIYF
TRBV7-3	TRBJ2-5	TRBD2	NA	TGTGCCAGCAGCTTAGGGACTAGCGAAGAGACCCAGTACTTC	CASSLGTSEETQYF
TRBV10-1	TRBJ1-1	TRBD1	once	TGCGCCAGCAGTGCCTCTCTGACAGGGTTGGCGGCTTTCTTT	CASSASLTGLAAFF
TRBV9	TRBJ1-1	NA	NA	TGTGCCAGCAGCGTAAGGGCAGGGAGGGGCACTGAAGCTTTCTTT	CASSVRAGRGTEAFF
TRBV2	TRBJ1-1	TRBD1	NA	TGTGCCAGCAGGATACGGACAGGGTCGGTTGGCACTGAAGCTTTCTTT	CASRIRTGSVGTEAFF
TRBV2	TRBJ2-1	TRBD1	NA	TGTGCCAGCAGGCGGACAGGGAGAATCGTTGAGCAGTTCTTC	CASRRTGRIVEQFF
TRBV4-1	TRBJ2-1	TRBD2	NA	TGCGCCAGCAGCTATCTTACTAGCGGGTCCAATGAGCAGTTCTTC	CASSYLTSGSNEQFF
TRBV6-1	TRBJ1-2	NA	once	TGTGCCAGCAGTGAAGACGGGTCCTATGGCTACACCTTC	CASSEDGSYGYTF
TRBV4-1	TRBJ2-1	TRBD2	NA	TGCGCCAGCAGCCCCAAAAGCGGGGGGTACCCGTACAATGAGCAGTTCTTC	CASSPKSGGYPYNEQFF
TRBV2	TRBJ1-2	NA	NA	TGTGCCAGCAGTGAAGGGGGGCTGATCGGTCTGGGCTACACCTTC	CASSEGGLIGLGYTF